The clone carrying this T cell receptor (beta chain) was recorded at least ten times. The V and J ends lost 4 bases and 5 bases, in that order; junction bases with no gene match: 12. The CDR3 extends over 15 amino acids. Germline CDR1 and CDR2: SQVTM and ANQGSEA. This sample was included in a study of blood T cells in healthy people across ages. Through a sample-barcoded 5' primer and a J-beta primer mix, a second PCR was run for roughly 6 to 11 cycles. TCRdb fed the 5' RACE reads into MiXCR, producing one record per CDR3 protein. The sample includes more than 1.4 million distinct CDR3 sequences, approximately 40% seen only once; the top ten take approximately 7.9%.

The receptor was isolated from a woman between 18 and 29 years old in good health. The chain carries TRBV29-1 and TRBJ2-3; the match to TRBD1 covers 7 bases. The sequenced sample was blood. The CDR3: CSVGLGTVQGDTQYF. The CDR3 DNA reads as TGCAGCGTTGGCCTTGGGACAGTGCAGGGAGATACGCAGTATTTT.